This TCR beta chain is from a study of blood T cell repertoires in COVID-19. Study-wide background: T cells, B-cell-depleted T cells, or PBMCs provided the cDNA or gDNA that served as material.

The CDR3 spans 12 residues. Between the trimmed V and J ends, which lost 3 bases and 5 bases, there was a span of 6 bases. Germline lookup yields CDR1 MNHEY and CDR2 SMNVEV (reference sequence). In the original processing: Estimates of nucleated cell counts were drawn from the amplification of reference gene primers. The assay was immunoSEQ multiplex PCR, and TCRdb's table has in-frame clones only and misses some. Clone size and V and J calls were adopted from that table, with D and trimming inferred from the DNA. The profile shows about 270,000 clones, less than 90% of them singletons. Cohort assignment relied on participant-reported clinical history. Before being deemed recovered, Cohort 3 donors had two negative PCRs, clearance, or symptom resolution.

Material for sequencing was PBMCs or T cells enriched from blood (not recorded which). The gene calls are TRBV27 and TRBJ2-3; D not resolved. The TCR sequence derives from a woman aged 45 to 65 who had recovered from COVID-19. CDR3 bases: TGTGCCAGCAGTTTGTCAGGAGATACGCAGTATTTT. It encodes CASSLSGDTQYF.